This T cell receptor beta chain emerged from a study of cytomegalovirus exposure and HLA in healthy donors. The CDR3 extends over 16 amino acids. The V end lost 5 bases, the J end lost 2 bases, and 17 bases lay between the germline ends. The V gene's germline CDR1 is SGHRS and CDR2 YFSETQ. With 60 Vbeta and 13 Jbeta primers, the PCR was carried out. In the authors' workflow: A later analysis tallied 65 million to 85 million unique TCR beta chains, 10 million to 12 million of them shared. TCRdb keeps only in-frame clones here, not all; method: immunoSEQ multiplex PCR. The D gene and trimming were derived from the DNA, and the V and J assignments and clone size from that table. The sample holds 140,000 to 150,000 clones. Of note for this clone: What it binds is unknown.

General observations from the study: It was 164 TCR beta chains that were listed as cytomegalovirus-associated.

This TCR was sampled from a woman aged 50 to 60 in good health and CMV-seronegative. The specimen was PBMCs. This chain joins TRBV5-1 and TRBJ2-1; maybe TRBD1 (7 bases). Here the CDR3 reads CASRFTGDSTYNEQFF. The CDR3 coding sequence is TGCGCCAGCAGATTCACAGGGGACTCGACCTACAATGAGCAGTTCTTC.